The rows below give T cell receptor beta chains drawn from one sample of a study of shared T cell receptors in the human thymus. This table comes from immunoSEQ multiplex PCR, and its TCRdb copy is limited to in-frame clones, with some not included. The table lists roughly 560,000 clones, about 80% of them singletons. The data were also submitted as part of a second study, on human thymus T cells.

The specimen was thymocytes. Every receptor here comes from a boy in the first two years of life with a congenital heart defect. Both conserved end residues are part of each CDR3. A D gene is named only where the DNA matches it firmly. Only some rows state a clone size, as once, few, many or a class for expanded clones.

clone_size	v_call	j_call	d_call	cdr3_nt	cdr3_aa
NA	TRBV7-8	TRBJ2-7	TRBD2	TGTGCCAGCAGCCCCGAACCCCGTGCTAGCGGCCCCATCTCCTACGAGCAGTACTTC	CASSPEPRASGPISYEQYF
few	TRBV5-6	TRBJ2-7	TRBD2	TGTGCCAGCAGCTCCATCCCCTGGGGGACTAGCGGGAGGTACGAGCAGTACTTC	CASSSIPWGTSGRYEQYF
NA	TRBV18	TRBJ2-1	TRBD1	TGTGCCAGCTCACCAAGGGGACAGGGACGGCTAGCGAACTACAATGAGCAGTTCTTC	CASSPRGQGRLANYNEQFF
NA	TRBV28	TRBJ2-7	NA	TGTGCCGCGGGACGGGGCTACGAGCAGTACTTC	CAAGRGYEQYF
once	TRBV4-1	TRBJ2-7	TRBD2	TGCGCCAGCAGCCAAGCGTGGGGCGGGGGGCGCTCCTACGAGCAGTACTTC	CASSQAWGGGRSYEQYF
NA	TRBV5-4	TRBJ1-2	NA	TGTGCCAGCAGCTTGTCTGAGACAGCTAACTATGGCTACACCTTC	CASSLSETANYGYTF
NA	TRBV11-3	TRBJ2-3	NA	TGTGCCAGCAGCCACCTATCCGGCACAGATACGCAGTATTTT	CASSHLSGTDTQYF
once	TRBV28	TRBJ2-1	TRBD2	TGTGCCAGCCTCAAGGTTAGCGGGAGGGCCGGGAATGAGCAGTTCTTC	CASLKVSGRAGNEQFF
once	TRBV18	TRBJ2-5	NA	TGTGCCAGCCATCGGACGGGGGACACCCAGTACTTC	CASHRTGDTQYF
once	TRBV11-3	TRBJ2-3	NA	TGTGCCAGCAGCTTTCCGATAAGCGGGAGCACAGATACGCAGTATTTT	CASSFPISGSTDTQYF
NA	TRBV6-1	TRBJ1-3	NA	TGTGCCAGCAGTGAATCAGGACAGACTGGAAACACCATATATTTT	CASSESGQTGNTIYF
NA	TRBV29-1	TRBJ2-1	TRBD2	TGCAGCGTACCCAAGGGGACCCCCCCGGGAGGTGAGCAGTTCTTC	CSVPKGTPPGGEQFF
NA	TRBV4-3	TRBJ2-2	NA	TGCGCCAGCAGCCAAGATACCAGCGGAGGGCCGTCCGGGGAGCTGTTTTTT	CASSQDTSGGPSGELFF
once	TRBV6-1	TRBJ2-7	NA	TGTGCCAGCAGTGAAGCCCCGTCGGGAGAATGGGTTGGGGAGCAGTACTTC	CASSEAPSGEWVGEQYF
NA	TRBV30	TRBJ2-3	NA	TGTGCCCGCGGGAGCACAGATACGCAGTATTTT	CARGSTDTQYF
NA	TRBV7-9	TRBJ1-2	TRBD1	TGTGCCAGCAGCTTAGGGCCGGGACAGGTGAACTATGGCTACACCTTC	CASSLGPGQVNYGYTF
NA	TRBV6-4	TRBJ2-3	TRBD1	TGTGCCAGCTCGGAGGGACAGGGGACAGATACGCAGTATTTT	CASSEGQGTDTQYF
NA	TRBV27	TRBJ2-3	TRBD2	TGTGCCAGCAGTCTTTCCGAGACTAGCGGGGCCTTCACAGATACGCAGTATTTT	CASSLSETSGAFTDTQYF
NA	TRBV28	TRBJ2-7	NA	TGTGCCAGCAGTTTACGGCGGGAATACGAGCAGTACTTC	CASSLRREYEQYF
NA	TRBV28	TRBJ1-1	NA	TGTGCCAGCAGTCAACAGAAACTTGGAGCTTTCTTT	CASSQQKLGAFF
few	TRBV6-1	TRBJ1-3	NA	TGTGCCAGCCCGGGACTTTTATCTGGAAACACCATATATTTT	CASPGLLSGNTIYF
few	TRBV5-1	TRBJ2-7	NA	TGCGCCAGCAGCTTCTCGGGGCCAACCAGGGGCGAGCAGTACTTC	CASSFSGPTRGEQYF